These 29 T cell receptor beta chains were all obtained from the same sample, sequenced in a study of blood T cell repertoires in COVID-19. The method was immunoSEQ multiplex PCR; TCRdb's version includes in-frame clones alone and lacks a portion of them. Among roughly 69,000 clones listed, about 90% were seen once. Specimen: peripheral blood. Source of these receptors: a man over 45 with acute or convalescent COVID-19.

As DNA, the CDR3 is TGTGCCTGGAGTGCGGGGAGCCGAAGCTCCTACGAGCAGTACTTC. This sequence encodes CAWSAGSRSSYEQYF. The chain links TRBV30 to TRBJ2-7; possibly TRBD2 for D (5 bases). Trimming removed 1 base at V and 0 bases at J, with 13 bases between. The CDR3 loop spans 15 amino acids. Germline V gene lookup returns CDR1 GTSNPN and CDR2 SVGIG (reference sequence).

CDR3 sequence reads: CASSSGTGKINGYTF. CDR3 nucleotides: TGTGCCAGCAGCTCAGGGACAGGGAAGATAAATGGCTACACCTTC. This chain links TRBV12-1 with TRBJ1-2; TRBD1 was called by the table and not checked on the DNA. TRBV12-1 is termed a pseudogene. The CDR3 extends over 15 amino acids.

This rearrangement joins TRBV11-2 to TRBJ2-7; unclear D gene. V was trimmed by 0 bases and J by 5 bases, leaving 14 bases between them. Germline V gene data show CDR1 as SGHAT and CDR2 as FQNNGV. CDR3 length: 15 residues. CDR3 nucleotides: TGTGCCAGCAGCTTAGACGTCTCCCTGGCCCACGAGCAGTACTTC. Its translation is CASSLDVSLAHEQYF.

The chain couples TRBV18 to TRBJ2-3, with TRBD1 matching 10 bases. Germline CDR1 is KGHSH and CDR2 is LQKENI. This CDR3 is built from 20 residues. With 4 bases clipped from V and 1 base from J, the junction kept 17 bases outside the gene matches. CDR3 amino acids: CASSRQGAPTALIGTDTQYF. CDR3 bases: TGTGCCAGCTCACGACAGGGGGCCCCGACGGCCCTAATCGGCACAGATACGCAGTATTTT.

This chain uses TRBV7-2 with TRBJ1-2; possible D gene TRBD1, 6 bases. Per the germline V gene, CDR1 is SGHTA and CDR2 is FQGNSA. V dropped 4 bases and J dropped 4 bases, with 10 bases sitting between them. This CDR3 is built from 13 residues. The CDR3 region is CASSSTGFYGYTF. CDR3 in DNA: TGTGCCAGCAGCTCCACAGGGTTCTATGGCTACACCTTC.

This clone was counted a single time. The V call is TRBV19, the J call TRBJ1-2; TRBD1 is a possible D gene (6 bases). Trimming shortened V by 6 bases and J by 4 bases, and 15 bases separated the two germline ends. The germline gives CDR1 LNHDA, CDR2 SQIVND (reference sequence). The CDR3 consists of 14 residues. The CDR3 here is CASRERQASYGYTF. The CDR3 DNA follows: TGTGCCAGTAGGGAAAGACAGGCGAGCTATGGCTACACCTTC.

J is TRBJ2-3 and V is TRBV2, with 8 positions matching TRBD2. Germline values: CDR1 SNHLY, CDR2 FYNNEI. V shed 10 bases, J shed 4 bases, and the junction held 10 bases outside the gene matches. The CDR3 has 14 residues. Written as DNA, the CDR3 is TGTGCCATCTATCGGACTAGCAGCCCAGATACGCAGTATTTT. This sequence encodes CAIYRTSSPDTQYF. Based on the CDR3 plus reference TRBV2 and TRBJ2-3, the full variable domain is EPEVTQTPSHQVTQMGQEVILRCVPISNHLYFYWYRQILGQKVEFLVSFYNNEISEKSEIFDDQFSVERPDGSNFTLKIRSTKLEDSAMYFCAIYRTSSPDTQYFGPGTRLTVL.

The chain uses TRBV19 and TRBJ2-1, with 12 bases that match TRBD2. CDR3 length: 15 amino acids. Trimming removed 6 bases from V and 2 bases from J; junction bases left unmatched: 2. The germline gives CDR1 LNHDA, CDR2 SQIVND (reference sequence). The CDR3 region has the DNA TGTGCCAGTAGCGCTAGCGGGAGGGCCTACAATGAGCAGTTCTTC. Translated: CASSASGRAYNEQFF.

Of note for this clone: At one boundary the junction diverges from the germline segment, which might be a read error. The rearrangement links TRBV19 to TRBJ1-1; D is ambiguous. CDR1 LNHDA and CDR2 SQIVND come from the germline V gene (reference sequence). This CDR3 spans 12 amino acids. CDR3 amino acids: CVSTRENTEAFF. In nucleotides, the CDR3 is TGCGTCAGTACTCGGGAGAACACTGAAGCTTTCTTT.

The rearrangement joins TRBV5-4 to TRBJ2-1; 7 bases fit TRBD2. Trimming at V came to 9 bases and at J to 8 bases, leaving 11 bases not matched to a gene. This CDR3 spans 13 amino acids. Germline values: CDR1 SGHNT, CDR2 YYREEE (reference sequence). CDR3 sequence (DNA): TGTGCCATTACTAGCGCCCCTAAGGATGAGCAGTTCTTC. This gives the protein CAITSAPKDEQFF.

The chain has TRBV7-2 and TRBJ1-2; 8 positions agree with TRBD1. Trimming removed 5 bases from V and 3 bases from J; junction bases left unmatched: 8. Germline V CDR1 and CDR2: SGHTA, FQGNSA. The CDR3 sequence is 15 residues long. The DNA of the CDR3 is TGTGCCAGCAGCCCCGGGACAGGAATACACTATGGCTACACCTTC. This translates into CASSPGTGIHYGYTF.

This chain connects TRBV13 to TRBJ2-5; possible D gene TRBD2, 6 bases. This CDR3 comprises 14 residues. In germline, CDR1 is PRHDT, CDR2 FYEKMQ (reference sequence). The V end lost 5 bases, the J end lost 7 bases, and 17 bases lay between the germline ends. CDR3 sequence reads: CASSQGTHLWTQYF. The CDR3 DNA reads as TGTGCCAGCAGCCAAGGGACTCACCTTTGGACCCAGTACTTC.

The V call is TRBV2, the J call TRBJ1-5, with TRBD1 identical over 8 bases. CDR1 is SNHLY and CDR2 is FYNNEI in the germline V gene. Losses at the gene ends were 2 bases for V and 3 bases for J; bases not matched to a gene: 6. The CDR3 loop spans 16 amino acids. CDR3 sequence reads: CASSESRTGSNQPQHF. The CDR3 coding sequence is TGTGCCAGCAGTGAATCCCGGACAGGGTCCAATCAGCCCCAGCATTTT.

There are a few counts of this clone. The rearrangement joins TRBV19 to TRBJ2-2; the D is unclear. Per germline, CDR1 LNHDA and CDR2 SQIVND (reference sequence). V shed 8 bases and J shed 1 base, with 14 bases lying between them. The CDR3 has 15 residues. Written as DNA, the CDR3 is TGTGCCAGTTATGCACCCCTAGGGAACACCGGGGAGCTGTTTTTT. It yields the protein CASYAPLGNTGELFF.

J is TRBJ1-4 and V is TRBV5-1, with TRBD1 identical over 7 bases. Germline assignment: CDR1 SGHRS and CDR2 YFSETQ. This CDR3 has 17 residues. J lost 0 bases, V lost 4 bases, and 9 bases had no gene match. This CDR3 reads CASSPTGTMATNEKLFF. CDR3 DNA: TGCGCCAGCAGCCCGACAGGGACCATGGCAACTAATGAAAAACTGTTTTTT. Supplemented by reference TRBV5-1 and TRBJ1-4, the full variable domain reads KAGVTQTPRYLIKTRGQQVTLSCSPISGHRSVSWYQQTPGQGLQFLFEYFSETQRNKGNFPGRFSGRQFSNSRSEMNVSTLELGDSALYLCASSPTGTMATNEKLFFGSGTQLSVL.

This clone appeared a few times. The rearrangement joins TRBV19 to TRBJ1-1; D is perhaps TRBD1 (6 bases). Germline V gene sequence: CDR1 LNHDA, CDR2 SQIVND (reference sequence). The length of the CDR3 is 14 residues. Between the trimmed V and J ends, which lost 4 bases and 9 bases, there was a span of 18 bases. The CDR3 region is CASSTTQNRDQAFF. The CDR3 DNA sequence: TGTGCCAGTAGTACGACCCAAAACAGGGACCAAGCTTTCTTT. The complete variable domain, with remaining parts taken from reference TRBV19 and TRBJ1-1, reads DGGITQSPKYLFRKEGQNVTLSCEQNLNHDAMYWYRQDPGQGLRLIYYSQIVNDFQKGDIAEGYSVSREKKESFPLTVTSAQKNPTAFYLCASSTTQNRDQAFFGQGTRLTVV.

The chain recombines TRBV6-5 with TRBJ1-1; D is possibly TRBD1 (5 bases). Trimming cost V 3 bases and J 4 bases, with 9 bases left between them. The CDR3 runs 13 residues. Germline V gene lookup returns CDR1 MNHEY and CDR2 SVGAGI. In DNA, the CDR3 is TGTGCCAGCAGTTATATCAGGGCCACTGAAGCTTTCTTT. Its protein is CASSYIRATEAFF.

The chain links TRBV14 to TRBJ1-3; D is ambiguous. Germline V lookup: CDR1 SGHDN, CDR2 FVKESK. This CDR3 comprises 16 residues. With 3 bases removed from V and 0 bases from J, the gap between germline ends came to 12 bases. The DNA for the CDR3 is TGTGCCAGCAGCCACAGGTCTGCCGTCTCTGGAAACACCATATATTTT. Translation: CASSHRSAVSGNTIYF. The entire variable domain, with the rest obtained from reference TRBV14 and TRBJ1-3, is as follows: EAGVTQFPSHSVIEKGQTVTLRCDPISGHDNLYWYRRVMGKEIKFLLHFVKESKQDESGMPNNRFLAERTGGTYSTLKVQPAELEDSGVYFCASSHRSAVSGNTIYFGEGSWLTVV.

This clone was observed once. The V and J genes are TRBV19 and TRBJ1-1, with a weak D call TRBD1 (6 bases). With 2 bases removed from V and 11 bases from J, the gap between germline ends came to 12 bases. Per germline, CDR1 LNHDA and CDR2 SQIVND (reference sequence). The CDR3 is 12 amino acids. CDR3 nucleotides: TGTGCCAGTAGTATACAGGGGTATTTGGCTTTCTTT. Its translation: CASSIQGYLAFF. Full variable domain (outside the CDR3, taken from reference TRBV19 and TRBJ1-1): DGGITQSPKYLFRKEGQNVTLSCEQNLNHDAMYWYRQDPGQGLRLIYYSQIVNDFQKGDIAEGYSVSREKKESFPLTVTSAQKNPTAFYLCASSIQGYLAFFGQGTRLTVV.

The V and J genes are TRBV11-3 and TRBJ1-2; 8 nucleotides agree with TRBD1. The germline CDR1 and CDR2 sequences are SGHNT and YENEEA. This CDR3 contains 13 residues. V shed 6 bases, J shed 4 bases, and the junction held 4 bases outside the gene matches. CDR3 bases: TGTGCCAGCAGTACAGGGGGAGGCTATGGCTACACCTTC. This sequence encodes CASSTGGGYGYTF.

This clone appeared a few times. This rearrangement joins TRBV5-1 to TRBJ2-1; 7 nucleotides line up with TRBD2. Germline lookup yields CDR1 SGHRS and CDR2 YFSETQ. CDR3 length equals 18 residues. J was trimmed by 0 bases and V by 1 base; bases with no gene match: 10. The CDR3 nucleotides read TGCGCCAGCAGCTTGCGTGAGCGGGGAGGCAACTCCTACAATGAGCAGTTCTTC. Translated, it gives CASSLRERGGNSYNEQFF.

The chain employs TRBV18 and TRBJ1-5, with TRBD1 as a possible D gene (5 bases). The germline V gene has CDR1 KGHSH and CDR2 LQKENI. V was shortened by 3 bases and J by 0 bases, with 6 bases between the two germline ends. The CDR3 length is 14 residues. The CDR3 nucleotides are TGTGCCAGCTCACCGACAGATAGCAATCAGCCCCAGCATTTT. Translating gives CASSPTDSNQPQHF.

The rearrangement links TRBV18 to TRBJ1-1; D remains ambiguous. This CDR3 has 13 amino acids. Germline CDR1 reads KGHSH; CDR2 reads LQKENI. With 1 base removed from V and 2 bases from J, the gap between germline ends came to 5 bases. The CDR3 is CASSPLSNTEAFF. The CDR3 DNA reads TGTGCCAGCTCACCACTCTCTAACACTGAAGCTTTCTTT.

This chain joins TRBV5-5 and TRBJ2-7; 7 bases match TRBD2. V was clipped by 3 bases and J by 2 bases; unmatched bases: 5. CDR1 SGHKS and CDR2 YYEKEE come from the germline V gene (reference sequence). This CDR3 region has 14 residues. The CDR3, as DNA: TGTGCCAGCAGCTCTCGCCGGGGGGCCTACGAGCAGTACTTC. This gives the protein CASSSRRGAYEQYF.

The table lists this clone with a few counts. The chain employs TRBV20-1 and TRBJ1-3, with D unresolved. CDR1 and CDR2 from the germline V gene are DFQATT and SNEGSKA (reference sequence). This CDR3 has 14 residues. Deletions cut 3 bases from V and 1 base from J, with 10 bases between. CDR3 amino acids: CSASPTGSGNTIYF. The CDR3 DNA sequence: TGCAGTGCTAGTCCCACGGGGTCTGGAAACACCATATATTTT.

V gene TRBV3-1 (or the pseudogene TRBV3-2) combines with J gene TRBJ1-2; TRBD1 matches at 7 bases. Germline CDR1 is LGHDT and CDR2 is YNNKEL (reference sequence). V was clipped by 5 bases and J by 2 bases; unmatched bases: 11. This CDR3 comprises 16 residues. As DNA, the CDR3 is TGTGCCAGCAGCACATCGGGCGGCAGGGGGAACTATGGCTACACCTTC. It specifies CASSTSGGRGNYGYTF.

CDR3 nucleotides: TGTGCCAGCAGCCTCCGACAGGGGAGGAGCACAGATACGCAGTATTTT. It encodes CASSLRQGRSTDTQYF. The V call is TRBV7-6, the J call TRBJ2-3, with 8 bases fitting TRBD1. The ends lost 5 bases at V and 0 bases at J; junction bases unmatched: 7. The CDR3 is 16 residues long. Germline V gene lookup returns CDR1 SGHVS and CDR2 FNYEAQ. Full variable domain (rest looked up from reference TRBV7-6 and TRBJ2-3): GAGVSQSPRYKVTKRGQDVALRCDPISGHVSLYWYRQALGQGPEFLTYFNYEAQQDKSGLPNDRFSAERPEGSISTLTIQRTEQRDSAMYRCASSLRQGRSTDTQYFGPGTRLTVL.

The chain joins TRBV11-3 to TRBJ2-2, with 11 bases matching TRBD2. Germline V gene data show CDR1 as SGHNT and CDR2 as YENEEA. Losses at the gene ends were 4 bases for V and 1 base for J; bases not matched to a gene: 8. The CDR3 extends over 18 amino acids. This CDR3 reads CASSSSSTSGMNTGELFF. The CDR3 DNA sequence: TGTGCCAGCAGCTCCTCCTCGACTAGCGGGATGAACACCGGGGAGCTGTTTTTT.

J is TRBJ1-5 and V is TRBV19; TRBD1 matches 10 bases. This CDR3 has 15 residues. CDR1 is LNHDA and CDR2 is SQIVND in the germline V gene (reference sequence). V lost 5 bases to trimming and J lost 3 bases; unmatched junction nucleotides: 4. CDR3 nucleotide sequence: TGTGCCAGTAGTCCCGGACAGGGGGACAATCAGCCCCAGCATTTT. Translating it yields CASSPGQGDNQPQHF.